These 24 T cell receptor beta chains came from one sample sequenced in a study of blood T cells in healthy people across ages. A second PCR of roughly 7 to 11 cycles used a sample-barcoded 5' primer and a J-beta primer mix. Via MiXCR, TCRdb re-called the 5' RACE reads, giving one row per CDR3 protein. Here the sample spans 1.5 million to 1.9 million distinct CDR3 sequences, under 55% being singletons. The material sequenced was blood. These receptors all come from a woman younger than 35 in good health.

V gene TRBV4-1 combines with J gene TRBJ1-4, with D possibly matching TRBD1 (5 bases). The V end lost 0 bases, the J end lost 3 bases, and 11 bases lay between the germline ends. In germline, CDR1 is MGHRA, CDR2 YSYEKL. The length of the CDR3 is 16 residues. For the CDR3, the DNA is TGCGCCAGCAGCCAAGATAGAAGGGGTTCTAATGAAAAACTGTTTTTT. Translated, it gives CASSQDRRGSNEKLFF.

This clonotype appeared a few times. The rearrangement links TRBV5-5 to TRBJ2-7; TRBD2 matches 13 bases. CDR3 length: 18 residues. Germline trimming cut 3 bases from V and 1 base from J; bases unmatched to any gene: 10. CDR1 is SGHKS and CDR2 is YYEKEE in the germline V gene (reference sequence). As DNA, the CDR3 is TGTGCCAGCAGCTCCGGTCGGACTAGCGGGAGTTTGTCCTACGAGCAGTACTTC. It translates to CASSSGRTSGSLSYEQYF.

The V call is TRBV11-2, the J call TRBJ2-5; possible D gene TRBD2, 6 bases. This CDR3 is built from 14 residues. Germline V lookup: CDR1 SGHAT, CDR2 FQNNGV. Trimming pared 6 bases from V and 11 bases from J, leaving 22 bases between. CDR3: CASRNSGSYNEQYF. DNA for the CDR3: TGTGCCAGCAGAAACAGCGGGTCCTACAATGAGCAGTACTTC.

The chain links TRBV7-3 to TRBJ2-1, with D uncertain. The V gene's germline CDR1 is SGHTA and CDR2 FQGTGA. V was pared by 5 bases and J by 2 bases, with 13 bases between. CDR3 length: 15 residues. The CDR3 DNA reads TGTGCCAGCAGCCCTAATCGACTGGCCTACAATGAGCAGTTCTTC. Translated: CASSPNRLAYNEQFF. The full variable domain, its missing parts supplied by reference TRBV7-3 and TRBJ2-1, is GAGVSQTPSNKVTEKGKYVELRCDPISGHTALYWYRQSLGQGPEFLIYFQGTGAADDSGLPNDRFFAVRPEGSVSTLKIQRTERGDSAVYLCASSPNRLAYNEQFFGPGTRLTVL.

The V and J genes are TRBV20-1 and TRBJ1-2; TRBD1 is a possible D gene (6 bases). Germline V gives CDR1 DFQATT, CDR2 SNEGSKA (reference sequence). This CDR3 region has 13 residues. V was pared by 3 bases and J by 2 bases, with 10 bases between. The CDR3: CSASDRPNYGYTF. Written as DNA, the CDR3 is TGCAGTGCTAGTGACAGGCCGAACTATGGCTACACCTTC.

The chain employs TRBV4-1 and TRBJ2-3; D possibly corresponds to TRBD2 (5 bases). The CDR3 has 14 residues. Trimming stripped 0 bases from V and 6 bases from J, with 10 bases between. Germline V gene lookup returns CDR1 MGHRA and CDR2 YSYEKL. This chain's CDR3 is CASSQERGSDTQYF. The CDR3 DNA reads as TGCGCCAGCAGCCAAGAACGAGGGAGTGATACGCAGTATTTT.

This clonotype has a single count. The rearrangement joins TRBV6-1 to TRBJ2-3, with 7 bases identical to TRBD2. The CDR3 spans 15 residues. Trimming cost V 7 bases and J 3 bases; bases outside gene matches: 10. Germline V gene sequence: CDR1 MNHNS, CDR2 SASEGT. CDR3 DNA: TGTGCCAGCATGGATTTTGCGGGAGCGACAGATACGCAGTATTTT. This encodes CASMDFAGATDTQYF.

This clonotype has more than one count but fewer than ten. This chain uses TRBV12-3 or TRBV12-4 with TRBJ1-5; tentative D call: TRBD1 (5 bases). This CDR3 has 13 residues. With 3 bases removed from V and 9 bases from J, the gap between germline ends came to 12 bases. The chain's CDR3 is CASSLDKPSPQHF. DNA of the CDR3: TGTGCCAGCAGTTTGGACAAGCCATCGCCCCAGCATTTT.

The rearrangement joins TRBV7-9 to TRBJ2-7; a weak D match, TRBD1 (6 bases). The V gene lost 5 bases and the J gene lost 3 bases, with 20 bases spanning the gap. Per the germline V gene, CDR1 is SEHNR and CDR2 is FQNEAQ (reference sequence). The CDR3 extends over 16 amino acids. Here the CDR3 DNA reads TGTGCCAGCAGCGCGACAGGACAGTCCAGCATCTACGAGCAGTACTTC. Translation gives CASSATGQSSIYEQYF.

V usage is TRBV29-1 and J usage is TRBJ2-1, with 7 bases aligning to TRBD2. The V and J ends lost 0 bases and 7 bases, in that order; junction bases with no gene match: 9. The CDR3 runs to 15 residues. CDR1 and CDR2 (germline): SQVTM, ANQGSEA. This chain's CDR3 is CSVEDVIRGGNEQFF. The CDR3 bases are TGCAGCGTTGAAGACGTCATTCGGGGAGGGAATGAGCAGTTCTTC.

The rearrangement joins TRBV11-2 to TRBJ1-1; 7 bases match TRBD1. Germline assignment: CDR1 SGHAT and CDR2 FQNNGV. This CDR3 contains 15 residues. Trimming at V came to 5 bases and at J to 6 bases, leaving 12 bases not matched to a gene. The CDR3 loop reads CASSQGRGMASEAFF. In DNA, the CDR3 is TGTGCCAGCAGCCAAGGCAGGGGGATGGCGTCTGAAGCTTTCTTT. Filled out from reference TRBV11-2 and TRBJ1-1, the complete variable domain reads EAGVAQSPRYKIIEKRQSVAFWCNPISGHATLYWYQQILGQGPKLLIQFQNNGVVDDSQLPKDRFSAERLKGVDSTLKIQPAKLEDSAVYLCASSQGRGMASEAFFGQGTRLTVV.

The chain combines TRBV2 with TRBJ2-7; 7 positions agree with TRBD1. This CDR3 spans 16 amino acids. J lost 7 bases, V lost 5 bases, and 17 bases had no gene match. The V gene's germline CDR1 is SNHLY and CDR2 FYNNEI. The CDR3 sequence is CASSTGALGPTAEQYF. The CDR3 coding sequence is TGTGCCAGCAGTACAGGGGCCCTCGGTCCTACAGCTGAGCAGTACTTC. Looking up the rest from reference TRBV2 and TRBJ2-7 gives the full variable domain: EPEVTQTPSHQVTQMGQEVILRCVPISNHLYFYWYRQILGQKVEFLVSFYNNEISEKSEIFDDQFSVERPDGSNFTLKIRSTKLEDSAMYFCASSTGALGPTAEQYFGPGTRLTVT.

This clonotype came up a few times. The chain recombines TRBV12-3 or TRBV12-4 with TRBJ2-3, with unresolved D. The CDR3 length is 17 residues. V lost 3 bases and J 2 bases, leaving 18 bases between the germline ends. In DNA, the CDR3 is TGTGCCAGCAGTTTTAACTGGGTCCAAACTATCACAGATACGCAGTATTTT. It is translated as CASSFNWVQTITDTQYF.

This clonotype was counted many times. The CDR3 sequence: CSVEATNYGYTF. The CDR3 DNA reads as TGCAGCGTTGAGGCAACAAACTATGGCTACACCTTC. V is TRBV29-1 and J is TRBJ1-2; no reliable D call. The length of the CDR3 is 12 residues. The germline V gene has CDR1 SQVTM and CDR2 ANQGSEA. Trimming shortened V by 3 bases and J by 2 bases, and 7 bases separated the two germline ends.

The genes are TRBV6-2 or TRBV6-3 and TRBJ1-4; the D is unclear. Germline V gene lookup returns CDR1 MNHEY and CDR2 SVGEGT. This CDR3 comprises 14 residues. The V gene lost 6 bases and the J gene lost 1 base, with 9 bases spanning the gap. CDR3 nucleotide sequence: TGTGCCAGCAGCCCCTGGATAACTAATGAAAAACTGTTTTTT. Its protein is CASSPWITNEKLFF.

The rearrangement links TRBV6-2 or TRBV6-3 to TRBJ2-3, with D perhaps TRBD2 (6 bases). V lost 2 bases and J lost 2, with 14 bases in between. The CDR3 consists of 16 residues. The germline gives CDR1 MNHEY, CDR2 SVGEGT. The CDR3 bases are TGTGCCAGCAGTTACGGGGGTAGCGGACCCACAGATACGCAGTATTTT. Translated: CASSYGGSGPTDTQYF.

Only a few counts were recorded for this clonotype. The chain recombines TRBV2 with TRBJ2-2; D not certain. The CDR3 runs to 13 residues. The germline V and J ends were trimmed by 6 bases and 6 bases, with 11 bases remaining between them. CDR1 is SNHLY and CDR2 is FYNNEI in the germline V gene. The CDR3 sequence: CASRFSRSGELFF. The CDR3 DNA is TGTGCCAGCAGATTCAGCAGGTCCGGGGAGCTGTTTTTT.

This rearrangement joins TRBV30 to TRBJ2-7; D gene uncertain. The CDR3 extends over 13 amino acids. CDR1 GTSNPN and CDR2 SVGIG come from the germline V gene (reference sequence). Trimming cost V 5 bases and J 1 base, with 12 bases left between them. The CDR3 nucleotides read TGTGCCTGGGGGCTCTCACAGTCCTACGAGCAGTACTTC. Its protein product is CAWGLSQSYEQYF.

This clonotype was detected ten times or more. The chain joins TRBV5-1 to TRBJ2-3; D possibly corresponds to TRBD2 (6 bases). CDR1 and CDR2 from the germline V gene are SGHRS and YFSETQ. The CDR3 is 15 residues long. The V gene lost 5 bases and the J gene lost 0 bases, with 13 bases spanning the gap. For the CDR3, the DNA is TGCGCCAGCAGATTTAGCGGCGACAGCACAGATACGCAGTATTTT. Translation gives CASRFSGDSTDTQYF. Combining the CDR3 with reference TRBV5-1 and TRBJ2-3 gives the whole variable domain KAGVTQTPRYLIKTRGQQVTLSCSPISGHRSVSWYQQTPGQGLQFLFEYFSETQRNKGNFPGRFSGRQFSNSRSEMNVSTLELGDSALYLCASRFSGDSTDTQYFGPGTRLTVL.

The J gene is TRBJ2-3, the V gene TRBV10-3; D is undetermined. Trimming took off 5 bases at V and 0 bases at J, with 18 bases between the two ends. Germline values: CDR1 ENHRY, CDR2 SYGVKD. The CDR3 consists of 17 residues. CDR3: CAISSLFGLSSTDTQYF. CDR3 in DNA: TGTGCCATCAGTTCCTTATTTGGGTTGAGCAGCACAGATACGCAGTATTTT.

V gene TRBV9 combines with J gene TRBJ2-1; 8 positions match TRBD2. Per germline, CDR1 SGDLS and CDR2 YYNGEE. Trimming at V came to 3 bases and at J to 2 bases, leaving 4 bases not matched to a gene. The CDR3 runs to 15 residues. The CDR3 is CASSDSGDAYNEQFF. DNA for the CDR3: TGTGCCAGCAGCGATAGCGGGGATGCCTACAATGAGCAGTTCTTC. Full variable domain (remainder filled in from reference TRBV9 and TRBJ2-1): DSGVTQTPKHLITATGQRVTLRCSPRSGDLSVYWYQQSLDQGLQFLIQYYNGEERAKGNILERFSAQQFPDLHSELNLSSLELGDSALYFCASSDSGDAYNEQFFGPGTRLTVL.

The chain is built from TRBV18 and TRBJ1-1, with D perhaps TRBD1 (5 bases). Germline loops: CDR1 KGHSH, CDR2 LQKENI. Trimming cost V 6 bases and J 3 bases, with 23 bases left between them. This CDR3 is 17 amino acids long. CDR3 nucleotide sequence: TGTGCCAGCTCTCTAGCAACCGGGACCTATTACTACACTGAAGCTTTCTTT. This codes for CASSLATGTYYYTEAFF.

Only a few counts were recorded for this clonotype. V gene TRBV7-2 combines with J gene TRBJ2-4; 12 positions agree with TRBD2. V was clipped by 2 bases and J by 1 base; unmatched bases: 9. Per germline, CDR1 SGHTA and CDR2 FQGNSA. CDR3 length: 19 amino acids. The CDR3 sequence: CASSLSLAGGRRAKNIQYF. CDR3 DNA sequence: TGTGCCAGCAGCTTATCCCTAGCGGGAGGGAGGAGGGCCAAAAACATTCAGTACTTC.

V usage is TRBV12-3 or TRBV12-4 and J usage is TRBJ1-6; D gene ambiguous. The CDR3 has 13 amino acids. Deletions cut 5 bases from V and 10 bases from J, with 12 bases between. CDR3 nucleotide sequence: TGTGCCAGCAGTACGGACCTGGAATCACCCCTCCACTTT. This gives the protein CASSTDLESPLHF.